In this sample, the clone carrying this TCR beta chain turned up a few times. The protocol was immunoSEQ multiplex PCR, while the TCRdb copy is restricted to in-frame clones and leaves out a portion. The table has some 15,000 clones, 70% to 75% seen once. These data originate in a study of OX40 agonist ivuxolimab in advanced cancers. Study-wide background: Three patients got partial responses; one had hepatocellular carcinoma and two had cutaneous melanoma.

The ends were cut back, 0 bases at V and 0 bases at J, with 9 bases in the middle. Germline V lookup: CDR1 LNHNV, CDR2 YYDKDF (reference sequence). The CDR3 consists of 15 residues. V usage is TRBV15 and J usage is TRBJ2-7; D is undetermined. The source is an adult with an advanced solid tumor such as melanoma, head and neck, liver or kidney cancer. The sample here was CD4+ or CD8+ T cells sorted from blood, taken in a trial of the OX40 agonist ivuxolimab. The CDR3 region has the DNA TGTGCCACCAGCAGAGAGGCCGGCAGCTCCTACGAGCAGTACTTC. Protein product: CATSREAGSSYEQYF.